One sample yielded the 24 T cell receptor beta chains listed below, sequenced in a study of blood T cell repertoires in COVID-19 (TCRdb year 2020). Receptor amplification or capture employed the immunoSEQ multiplex PCR assay. As stored in TCRdb, this immuneACCESS dataset retains in-frame rearrangements with V and J assigned. A fraction of the clones does not appear; measured against another copy, unresolved V genes explain less than half of the discrepancy, and the remainder lacks a known reason. The sample has hundreds of thousands of clones on record, around 85% of them singletons. The ten most abundant clones make up about 6.1% of the sample. The source material was PBMCs or T cells enriched from blood (not recorded which). These receptors were taken from a woman in her thirties or forties who had recovered from COVID-19.

This rearrangement joins TRBV4-3 to TRBJ2-1; 9 nucleotides line up with TRBD2. The CDR3 extends over 16 amino acids. The trim removed 1 base at V and 6 bases at J, leaving 7 bases unmatched. Germline V gene sequence: CDR1 LGHNA, CDR2 YSLEER. The CDR3 nucleotides read TGCGCCAGCAGCCAAGCGGGCAGCGGGAGGAGCAATGAGCAGTTCTTC. Amino acids: CASSQAGSGRSNEQFF.

The chain is built from TRBV6-5 and TRBJ2-3; D remains ambiguous. The germline CDR1 and CDR2 sequences are MNHEY and SVGAGI. The CDR3 spans 14 residues. Between the trimmed V and J ends, which lost 2 bases and 1 base, there was a span of 7 bases. The CDR3 DNA is TGTGCCAGCAGTTACGTTGGAGGCACAGATACGCAGTATTTT. Residues: CASSYVGGTDTQYF.

This chain links TRBV9 with TRBJ1-1; 11 bases align to TRBD1. With 3 bases clipped from V and 3 bases from J, the junction kept 16 bases outside the gene matches. The CDR3 length is 19 residues. Germline V gene sequence: CDR1 SGDLS, CDR2 YYNGEE. CDR3 loop: CASSAPTPGTGGFHTEAFF. CDR3 DNA sequence: TGTGCCAGCAGCGCCCCAACCCCCGGGACAGGGGGTTTCCACACTGAAGCTTTCTTT.

The chain combines TRBV11-1 with TRBJ2-7; 8 positions match TRBD1. Germline CDR1 and CDR2: SGHAT and FQDESV (reference sequence). This CDR3 region has 14 residues. V lost 5 bases and J lost 2; bases outside the gene matches: 5. Here the CDR3 reads CASSPQDRAYEQYF. Written as DNA, the CDR3 is TGTGCCAGCAGCCCCCAGGACAGGGCCTACGAGCAGTACTTC.

This clone has just one count. The chain uses TRBV28 and TRBJ2-7; no clear D. The CDR3 length is 11 residues. Deletions cut 1 base from V and 9 bases from J, with 7 bases between. Germline CDR1 MDHEN, CDR2 SYDVKM. The CDR3 loop is CASSLFGRQYF. CDR3 DNA: TGTGCCAGCAGTTTATTCGGTAGGCAGTACTTC.

J is TRBJ2-7 and V is TRBV7-2; the D gene is possibly TRBD1 (6 bases). This CDR3 comprises 13 residues. V lost 4 bases, J lost 2 bases, and 9 bases lay in between. CDR1 is SGHTA, CDR2 FQGNSA, per germline. CDR3 region: CASSSGVPYEQYF. The CDR3 bases are TGTGCCAGCAGCTCAGGGGTACCCTACGAGCAGTACTTC.

The V call is TRBV20-1, the J call TRBJ1-5; a possible D gene is TRBD1 (6 bases). Germline V CDR1 and CDR2: DFQATT, SNEGSKA (reference sequence). Trimming pared 3 bases from V and 0 bases from J, leaving 12 bases between. CDR3 length equals 15 residues. The CDR3 reads CSASQQGYSNQPQHF. DNA of the CDR3: TGCAGTGCTAGTCAACAGGGCTATAGCAATCAGCCCCAGCATTTT.

Written as DNA, the CDR3 is TGTGCCACCAGCGGGATCTTTGAGGGGGTCGGCAATCAGCCCCAGCATTTT. Its translation: CATSGIFEGVGNQPQHF. The chain has TRBV15 and TRBJ1-5; D may be TRBD1 (6 bases). Trimming took off 5 bases at V and 2 bases at J, with 19 bases between the two ends. CDR3 length: 17 amino acids. Germline V gene sequence: CDR1 LNHNV, CDR2 YYDKDF (reference sequence).

The chain joins TRBV7-3 to TRBJ1-1; D unclear. The CDR3 loop spans 14 amino acids. Trimming pared 1 base from V and 1 base from J, leaving 7 bases between. CDR1 and CDR2 (germline): SGHTA, FQGTGA. CDR3 bases: TGTGCCAGCAGCTTAAGTACGGGGAACACTGAAGCTTTCTTT. Its translation: CASSLSTGNTEAFF.

The chain couples TRBV30 to TRBJ1-1; D remains ambiguous. This CDR3 contains 13 residues. Trimming took off 7 bases at V and 1 base at J, with 13 bases between the two ends. CDR1 and CDR2 from the germline V gene are GTSNPN and SVGIG (reference sequence). Here the CDR3 reads CASKDSPNTEAFF. For the CDR3, the DNA is TGTGCCTCTAAAGATTCTCCGAACACTGAAGCTTTCTTT.

The gene calls are TRBV4-1 and TRBJ1-1; TRBD1 might be the D (6 bases). Germline V lookup: CDR1 MGHRA, CDR2 YSYEKL. V was clipped by 0 bases and J by 8 bases, with 13 bases between them. This CDR3 has 14 amino acids. CDR3 protein: CASSQDEGGQEAFF. As DNA, the CDR3 is TGCGCCAGCAGCCAAGATGAGGGTGGACAGGAAGCTTTCTTT.

The CDR3 DNA is TGTGCCAGCAGCCTACAACAGGGGGTCACTGAAGCTTTCTTT. Translation gives CASSLQQGVTEAFF. The gene calls are TRBV14 and TRBJ1-1; 8 nucleotides match TRBD1. V was clipped by 4 bases and J by 4 bases; unmatched bases: 5. CDR3 length: 14 amino acids. Germline CDR1 SGHDN, CDR2 FVKESK.

V usage is TRBV12-3 or TRBV12-4 and J usage is TRBJ1-4; 8 nucleotides match TRBD1. With 6 bases clipped from V and 8 bases from J, the junction kept 5 bases outside the gene matches. This CDR3 region has 13 residues. In DNA form, the CDR3 reads TGTGCCAGCAGAATGACAGGGGTCGAAAAACTGTTTTTT. This sequence encodes CASRMTGVEKLFF.

This rearrangement joins TRBV7-8 to TRBJ2-1, with D unresolved. Per the germline V gene, CDR1 is SGHVS and CDR2 is FQNEAQ. Trimming took off 1 base at V and 0 bases at J, with 7 bases between the two ends. The length of the CDR3 is 15 residues. CDR3: CASSLVPSSYNEQFF. CDR3 DNA: TGTGCCAGCAGCTTAGTGCCTAGCTCCTACAATGAGCAGTTCTTC.

The CDR3 DNA reads as TGTGCCAGCAGCTTGGGGCCTAGCGGCTCCTACGAGCAGTACTTC. Protein sequence: CASSLGPSGSYEQYF. The rearrangement uses TRBV5-6 and TRBJ2-7, with 7 bases fitting TRBD2. CDR3 length: 15 amino acids. CDR1 and CDR2 from the germline V gene are SGHDT and YYEEEE. V dropped 0 bases and J dropped 0; count of bases not matched to a gene: 3.

The rearrangement joins TRBV27 to TRBJ1-1, with a weak D call TRBD1 (5 bases). The V end lost 0 bases, the J end lost 3 bases, and 11 bases lay between the germline ends. The CDR3 loop spans 15 amino acids. Germline CDR1 MNHEY, CDR2 SMNVEV (reference sequence). This CDR3 reads CASSLSAGRDTEAFF. The CDR3, as DNA: TGTGCCAGCAGTTTATCAGCAGGGAGGGACACTGAAGCTTTCTTT.

The V and J genes are TRBV2 and TRBJ1-1; D might be TRBD1 (5 bases). Trimming cost V 6 bases and J 0 bases, with 11 bases left between them. Per the germline V gene, CDR1 is SNHLY and CDR2 is FYNNEI. CDR3 length: 14 amino acids. The CDR3 DNA sequence: TGTGCCAGCAGGCGACAGAACATGAACACTGAAGCTTTCTTT. Residues: CASRRQNMNTEAFF.

The chain combines TRBV2 with TRBJ2-2; a weak D match, TRBD2 (5 bases). Germline V lookup: CDR1 SNHLY, CDR2 FYNNEI. V was clipped by 7 bases and J by 2 bases, with 8 bases between them. The CDR3 is 13 amino acids. The CDR3 spells CASIRDNTGELFF. The CDR3 region has the DNA TGTGCCAGCATTCGGGATAACACCGGGGAGCTGTTTTTT.

The chain uses TRBV24-1 and TRBJ2-3, with 9 bases that match TRBD2. CDR1 and CDR2 from the germline V gene are KGHDR and SFDVKD. The CDR3 contains 17 residues. V dropped 4 bases and J dropped 4; count of bases not matched to a gene: 11. The CDR3: CATSDDDKAGGADTQYF. As DNA, the CDR3 is TGTGCCACCAGTGACGATGATAAAGCGGGAGGAGCAGATACGCAGTATTTT.

The chain is built from TRBV5-1 and TRBJ2-3; 9 bases are a match to TRBD2. The V segment lost 3 bases and the J segment 4 bases; nucleotides outside the gene matches: 6. Germline lookup yields CDR1 SGHRS and CDR2 YFSETQ. This CDR3 is 15 amino acids long. CDR3 sequence reads: CASSSLAGSADTQYF. CDR3 nucleotide sequence: TGCGCCAGCAGCTCCCTAGCGGGAAGTGCAGATACGCAGTATTTT.

The chain uses TRBV14 and TRBJ2-5, with D possibly matching TRBD2 (5 bases). The V gene lost 3 bases and the J gene lost 9 bases, with 14 bases spanning the gap. The V gene's germline CDR1 is SGHDN and CDR2 FVKESK. The CDR3 has 13 amino acids. The CDR3 spells CASSQTRREPQYF. The CDR3 DNA reads as TGTGCCAGCAGCCAGACGAGAAGGGAGCCCCAGTACTTC.

This clone showed up just once. The CDR3 region is CASSNLTTRNTEAFF. DNA of the CDR3: TGTGCCAGCAGCAACCTGACAACCCGGAACACTGAAGCTTTCTTT. The chain links TRBV7-9 to TRBJ1-1; D gene ambiguous. CDR1 and CDR2 from the germline V gene are SEHNR and FQNEAQ (reference sequence). With 5 bases removed from V and 1 base from J, the gap between germline ends came to 14 bases. The CDR3 sequence is 15 residues long. The full variable domain, in which reference TRBV7-9 and TRBJ1-1 provide the parts outside the CDR3, is DTGVSQNPRHKITKRGQNVTFRCDPISEHNRLYWYRQTLGQGPEFLTYFQNEAQLEKSRLLSDRFSAERPKGSFSTLEIQRTEQGDSAMYLCASSNLTTRNTEAFFGQGTRLTVV.

This rearrangement joins TRBV11-2 to TRBJ2-3; D call uncertain. Germline V gene sequence: CDR1 SGHAT, CDR2 FQNNGV. CDR3 length: 16 residues. Trimming cost V 3 bases and J 0 bases, with 13 bases left between them. CDR3 sequence reads: CASSFRLVTSTDTQYF. The CDR3 DNA sequence: TGTGCCAGCAGCTTTCGCCTGGTCACTAGCACAGATACGCAGTATTTT.

Here the CDR3 DNA reads TGTGCCAGCAGTTACGGGACAGGCAAGTGGATTTATGGCTACACCTTC. Protein: CASSYGTGKWIYGYTF. This chain links TRBV6-6 with TRBJ1-2; 8 positions match TRBD1. CDR3 size: 16 residues. With V trimmed by 2 bases and J by 5 bases, 10 bases remained unmatched. The germline gives CDR1 MNHNY, CDR2 SVGAGI (reference sequence).